This paragraph covers one TCR beta chain sequence. The sample comes from a study of blood T cell repertoires in COVID-19. Study as a whole: There were acute and convalescent COVID-19 samples, and they came from the United States, Italy and Spain. PBMCs, B-cell-depleted T cells, or T cells provided the cDNA or gDNA that made up the material.

CDR1 and CDR2 (germline): SGHDT, YYEEEE. V lost 0 bases and J 1 base, leaving 8 bases between the germline ends. This CDR3 spans 15 amino acids. Authors' analysis steps: Amplified reference gene primers provided the basis for estimating nucleated cell counts. The repertoire was sequenced with immunoSEQ multiplex PCR; TCRdb's copy has only in-frame clones and lacks some. Clonal size and the V and J genes are those of that table, whereas D and trimming came from the DNA. This sample has about 5,100 clones, with around nine tenths found just once. Sequenced sample: peripheral blood. The TCR was taken from an elderly woman with acute or convalescent COVID-19. The chain couples TRBV5-6 to TRBJ2-1, with TRBD1 as a possible D gene (5 bases). In DNA form, the CDR3 reads TGTGCCAGCAGCTTGGCAGGGCAGTCCTACAATGAGCAGTTCTTC. Residues: CASSLAGQSYNEQFF.